The 32 T cell receptor beta chains below were found in one sample sequenced in a study of T-cell memory formation after mild COVID-19. TCRdb fed the 5' RACE reads into MiXCR, producing one record per CDR3 protein. The sample has hundreds of thousands of distinct CDR3 sequences; roughly 18% are singletons. Material: PBMCs or a T cell subset sorted from them (not recorded which). These receptor sequences come from a man younger than 30 who had mild COVID-19 (a few samples of this study predate the infection). Cell type and time point are not known.

The chain carries TRBV6-5 and TRBJ1-1; TRBD1 might be the D (5 bases). V was shortened by 7 bases and J by 5 bases, with 20 bases between the two germline ends. CDR1 and CDR2 from the germline V gene are MNHEY and SVGAGI. The CDR3 runs to 15 residues. The CDR3 loop reads CASTTSSGGWTEAFF. CDR3 nucleotide sequence: TGTGCCAGCACTACGTCCAGCGGGGGATGGACTGAAGCTTTCTTT.

The CDR3, as DNA: TGTGCCAGCAGCCGCAGCGGGGGGGCCGATGAGCAGTTCTTC. This translates into CASSRSGGADEQFF. The rearrangement uses TRBV7-6 and TRBJ2-1; 10 nucleotides align to TRBD2. V trimming: 5 bases; J trimming: 8 bases; junction bases outside the gene matches: 6. The CDR3 runs 14 residues. The germline V gene has CDR1 SGHVS and CDR2 FNYEAQ. Looking up the rest from reference TRBV7-6 and TRBJ2-1 gives the full variable domain: GAGVSQSPRYKVTKRGQDVALRCDPISGHVSLYWYRQALGQGPEFLTYFNYEAQQDKSGLPNDRFSAERPEGSISTLTIQRTEQRDSAMYRCASSRSGGADEQFFGPGTRLTVL.

There are a few counts of this clonotype. The chain employs TRBV18 and TRBJ1-1; no firm D call. The V end lost 8 bases, the J end lost 1 base, and 14 bases lay between the germline ends. The germline V gene encodes CDR1 KGHSH and CDR2 LQKENI. The CDR3 totals 14 residues. The CDR3 DNA sequence: TGTGCCAGCGCCTTGAACAGAGCGAACACTGAAGCTTTCTTT. Its translation: CASALNRANTEAFF.

This clonotype was observed at least ten times. The V gene is TRBV4-3, the J gene TRBJ2-5; TRBD2 agrees at 9 bases. The germline CDR1 and CDR2 sequences are LGHNA and YSLEER. Germline trimming cut 0 bases from V and 4 bases from J; bases unmatched to any gene: 6. The CDR3 has 16 residues. CDR3 coding DNA: TGCGCCAGCAGCCAAGAGTTCGCGGGGGGGCCAGAGACCCAGTACTTC. It specifies CASSQEFAGGPETQYF.

The rearrangement uses TRBV7-9 and TRBJ1-1, with a weak D call TRBD1 (6 bases). Trimming shortened V by 8 bases and J by 4 bases, and 14 bases separated the two germline ends. The CDR3 contains 13 residues. The germline CDR1 and CDR2 sequences are SEHNR and FQNEAQ (reference sequence). The CDR3 DNA reads TGTGCCAGCCCCAAGGGGGAAGGCACTGAAGCTTTCTTT. Its translation: CASPKGEGTEAFF.

The CDR3 loop is CASSPGQFAMGYTF. Written as DNA, the CDR3 is TGTGCCAGCAGCCCGGGACAGTTTGCCATGGGCTACACCTTC. The chain is built from TRBV7-6 and TRBJ1-2, with 7 nucleotides matching TRBD1. The CDR3 runs 14 residues. Germline V gene data show CDR1 as SGHVS and CDR2 as FNYEAQ. Unmatched junction bases numbered 11, after V lost 5 bases and J lost 8 bases.

This clonotype came up a few times. This CDR3 is CASSLAGPTYNEQFF. CDR3 sequence (DNA): TGTGCCAGCAGCTTGGCCGGGCCCACCTACAATGAGCAGTTCTTC. This chain connects TRBV7-2 to TRBJ2-1; D gene uncertain. V was cut by 3 bases and J by 2 bases, with 11 bases left in between. CDR3 length equals 15 residues. The germline V gene has CDR1 SGHTA and CDR2 FQGNSA.

This clonotype was seen a handful of times. This chain connects TRBV12-3 or TRBV12-4 to TRBJ2-5, with D possibly being TRBD1 (6 bases). The CDR3 covers 14 residues. V was shortened by 7 bases and J by 5 bases, with 17 bases between the two germline ends. CDR3 nucleotide sequence: TGTGCCAGCAACACGGGACACCCGGGGGAGACCCAGTACTTC. Protein product: CASNTGHPGETQYF.

This clonotype was recorded many times. This chain connects TRBV15 to TRBJ2-5; D unresolved. V was trimmed by 0 bases and J by 5 bases, leaving 4 bases between them. The length of the CDR3 is 12 residues. CDR1 and CDR2 (germline): LNHNV, YYDKDF (reference sequence). CDR3 coding DNA: TGTGCCACCAGCAGAGATCAGGAGACCCAGTACTTC. Protein: CATSRDQETQYF.

This chain links TRBV10-3 with TRBJ2-7, with D possibly being TRBD1 (5 bases). Germline V gene lookup returns CDR1 ENHRY and CDR2 SYGVKD. Trimming stripped 6 bases from V and 5 bases from J, with 14 bases between. The length of the CDR3 is 13 residues. This CDR3 reads CAIRYGAGHEQYV. The CDR3 bases are TGTGCCATCAGGTATGGGGCAGGGCACGAGCAGTACGTC.

V and J are TRBV7-8 and TRBJ1-1, with D tentatively TRBD1 (5 bases). Trimming stripped 6 bases from V and 6 bases from J, with 17 bases between. The CDR3 has 14 residues. Germline V gene lookup returns CDR1 SGHVS and CDR2 FQNEAQ. The CDR3 DNA follows: TGTGCCAGCAGGATGTGGGGGGTCGGGCCTGAAGCTTTCTTT. Amino acid sequence: CASRMWGVGPEAFF.

This clonotype was recorded a few times. The chain carries TRBV3-1 and TRBJ1-3; tentatively, D is TRBD1 (5 bases). The V end was cut by 2 bases, the J end by 3 bases, with 8 bases between. CDR1 is LGHDT and CDR2 is YNNKEL in the germline V gene (reference sequence). CDR3 length: 14 residues. The CDR3 reads CASSQFRDGNTIYF. The CDR3 nucleotides read TGTGCCAGCAGCCAATTCAGGGATGGAAACACCATATATTTT.

The chain employs TRBV2 and TRBJ2-7; no clear D gene. Germline V gene data show CDR1 as SNHLY and CDR2 as FYNNEI. The CDR3 extends over 13 amino acids. Trimming removed 1 base at V and 2 bases at J, with 6 bases between. In nucleotides, the CDR3 is TGTGCCAGCAGTGAAGGCAGAACCTACGAGCAGTACGTC. Its translation is CASSEGRTYEQYV.

The chain couples TRBV9 to TRBJ1-4, with TRBD1 as a possible D gene (5 bases). The germline V and J ends were trimmed by 0 bases and 4 bases, with 10 bases remaining between them. Germline V gene data show CDR1 as SGDLS and CDR2 as YYNGEE. The CDR3 extends over 15 amino acids. CDR3 bases: TGTGCCAGCAGCGTAGCTGGGGCAGGTAATGAAAAACTGTTTTTT. Protein sequence: CASSVAGAGNEKLFF.

The V gene is TRBV7-2, the J gene TRBJ2-7; the D gene is possibly TRBD2 (6 bases). The V gene's germline CDR1 is SGHTA and CDR2 FQGNSA. V was shortened by 6 bases and J by 5 bases, with 14 bases between the two germline ends. The CDR3 has 13 residues. The CDR3 here is CASSSLAGNEQYV. CDR3 coding DNA: TGTGCCAGCAGTTCCCTGGCGGGGAACGAGCAGTACGTC.

The chain employs TRBV6-2 or TRBV6-3 and TRBJ2-7; D might be TRBD1 (6 bases). Germline V CDR1 and CDR2: MNHEY, SVGEGT. With 7 bases removed from V and 3 bases from J, the gap between germline ends came to 13 bases. This CDR3 is built from 13 residues. CDR3 in DNA: TGTGCCAGCACCCCAGGGGTTCGCTACGAGCAGTACGTC. Translating gives CASTPGVRYEQYV.

The sample holds a few counts of this clonotype. This sequence joins TRBV10-3 and TRBJ2-3; the D gene is possibly TRBD2 (7 bases). Looked up from germline, CDR1 is ENHRY and CDR2 is SYGVKD. V shed 10 bases and J shed 4 bases, with 15 bases lying between them. The CDR3 runs 13 residues. The CDR3 spells CATREGGADTQYF. The CDR3 DNA reads as TGTGCCACACGAGAGGGGGGGGCAGATACGCAGTATTTT.

This clonotype came up a few times. J is TRBJ2-2 and V is TRBV4-3; unclear D gene. CDR1 and CDR2 (germline): LGHNA, YSLEER. This CDR3 contains 15 residues. V was clipped by 5 bases and J by 0 bases, with 10 bases between them. The DNA for the CDR3 is TGCGCCAGCAGCTTCACTACCACGAACACCGGGGAGCTGTTTTTT. Protein product: CASSFTTTNTGELFF.

In this sample, this clonotype turned up a few times. The chain uses TRBV24-1 and TRBJ2-1; 9 bases line up with TRBD2. CDR1 and CDR2 (germline): KGHDR, SFDVKD. This CDR3 has 16 residues. Unmatched junction bases numbered 9, after V lost 3 bases and J lost 7 bases. CDR3 region: CATSDPSGDLGNEQFF. Written as DNA, the CDR3 is TGTGCCACCAGTGATCCTAGCGGGGACTTGGGGAATGAGCAGTTCTTC.

In this sample, this clonotype turned up a few times. The genes are TRBV6-5 and TRBJ1-5; TRBD1 might be the D (5 bases). V was shortened by 6 bases and J by 5 bases, with 17 bases between the two germline ends. This CDR3 contains 15 residues. The germline V gene has CDR1 MNHEY and CDR2 SVGAGI. In DNA, the CDR3 is TGTGCCAGCAGGAAACTTCTGAGAGGGGATCAGCCCCAGCATTTT. Its translation is CASRKLLRGDQPQHF.

The rearrangement uses TRBV18 and TRBJ2-7, with TRBD2 matching 8 bases. Looked up from germline, CDR1 is KGHSH and CDR2 is LQKENI. V trimming: 4 bases; J trimming: 2 bases; junction bases outside the gene matches: 7. This CDR3 region has 15 residues. CDR3 DNA: TGTGCCAGCTCACGAGCGGGAGATTGGCCCTACGAGCAGTACGTC. It codes for CASSRAGDWPYEQYV.

This clonotype was seen more than once but under ten times. The chain recombines TRBV9 with TRBJ1-1; D gene unclear. The CDR3 totals 14 residues. Germline V gene sequence: CDR1 SGDLS, CDR2 YYNGEE. V lost 0 bases and J 8 bases, leaving 14 bases between the germline ends. The CDR3 nucleotides read TGTGCCAGCAGCGTAGGAGAACCACCGAAAGAAGCTTTCTTT. This sequence encodes CASSVGEPPKEAFF.

This chain joins TRBV6-2 or TRBV6-3 and TRBJ2-2, with TRBD2 as a possible D gene (6 bases). Germline V lookup: CDR1 MNHEY, CDR2 SVGEGT. The CDR3 runs to 15 residues. V lost 2 bases, J lost 6 bases, and 13 bases lay in between. The CDR3 region has the DNA TGTGCCAGCAGTTACGGTGTCAGGGAGGCCGGGGAGCTGTTTTTT. This sequence encodes CASSYGVREAGELFF.

This clonotype was found a few times. J is TRBJ2-3 and V is TRBV10-3; D ambiguous. Germline V CDR1 and CDR2: ENHRY, SYGVKD. There are 16 residues in the CDR3. V was pared by 6 bases and J by 6 bases, with 22 bases between. The CDR3 sequence: CAISSGDSNARDTQYF. Written as DNA, the CDR3 is TGTGCCATCAGCTCCGGAGATTCCAACGCCAGGGATACGCAGTATTTT.

There are a few counts of this clonotype. V usage is TRBV28 and J usage is TRBJ2-7, with TRBD1 identical over 9 bases. J gave up 4 bases and V 4 bases, and 8 bases lay outside the gene matches. There are 15 residues in the CDR3. Germline CDR1 is MDHEN and CDR2 is SYDVKM. For the CDR3, the DNA is TGTGCCAGCAGTTCCGCCCGAGACAGGGGGTACGAGCAGTACGTC. This encodes CASSSARDRGYEQYV.

A few counts support this clonotype. The gene calls are TRBV12-3 or TRBV12-4 and TRBJ2-7; D ambiguous. The CDR3 has 14 amino acids. Trimming shortened V by 0 bases and J by 1 base, and 7 bases separated the two germline ends. The DNA for the CDR3 is TGTGCCAGCAGTTTAGCCCCTTCATCCTACGAGCAGTACTTC. Translated, it gives CASSLAPSSYEQYF.

This clonotype has a handful of counts. The chain carries TRBV7-2 and TRBJ2-1; TRBD2 agrees at 9 bases. The V gene end was trimmed by 5 bases and the J gene end by 4 bases; junction bases not matched to a gene: 15. Looked up from germline, CDR1 is SGHTA and CDR2 is FQGNSA. The CDR3 spans 18 residues. As DNA, the CDR3 is TGTGCCAGCAGCCCACCCTCGGGGAGCGGGGGGAGGTACAATGAGCAGTTCTTC. This translates into CASSPPSGSGGRYNEQFF. The whole variable domain, filled in from reference TRBV7-2 and TRBJ2-1, reads GAGVSQSPSNKVTEKGKDVELRCDPISGHTALYWYRQSLGQGLEFLIYFQGNSAPDKSGLPSDRFSAERTGGSVSTLTIQRTQQEDSAVYLCASSPPSGSGGRYNEQFFGPGTRLTVL.

The table lists this clonotype with a few counts. This chain uses TRBV12-3 or TRBV12-4 with TRBJ1-1; D is perhaps TRBD1 (6 bases). This CDR3 has 14 amino acids. The V gene lost 8 bases and the J gene lost 1 base, with 14 bases spanning the gap. This CDR3 is CASVPGAENTEAFF. In DNA, the CDR3 is TGTGCCAGCGTCCCAGGGGCCGAGAACACTGAAGCTTTCTTT.

This clonotype was picked up a small number of times. The chain combines TRBV7-3 with TRBJ1-2, with unresolved D. CDR1 is SGHTA, CDR2 FQGTGA, per germline. This CDR3 is 16 amino acids long. Trimming cost V 2 bases and J 3 bases, with 16 bases left between them. CDR3 residues: CASSLGPNGQDYGYTF. The CDR3 DNA is TGTGCCAGCAGCTTAGGACCGAATGGGCAGGACTATGGCTACACCTTC.

This chain connects TRBV12-3 or TRBV12-4 to TRBJ1-1; 8 bases are a match to TRBD1. This CDR3 is built from 16 residues. Trimming at V came to 6 bases and at J to 5 bases, leaving 14 bases not matched to a gene. The CDR3 nucleotides read TGTGCCAGCAGCTCCGGTCCCGGGACAGGTTTGACTGAAGCTTTCTTT. Its translation: CASSSGPGTGLTEAFF.

This clonotype was counted at least ten times. V and J are TRBV20-1 and TRBJ1-5; maybe TRBD1 (6 bases). There are 15 residues in the CDR3. Trimming shortened V by 6 bases and J by 0 bases, and 15 bases separated the two germline ends. Per germline, CDR1 DFQATT and CDR2 SNEGSKA (reference sequence). CDR3 in amino acids: CSAMGRGYSNQPQHF. The CDR3 DNA reads as TGCAGTGCCATGGGCAGGGGATATAGCAATCAGCCCCAGCATTTT.

This chain joins TRBV6-2 or TRBV6-3 and TRBJ2-7; no definite D call. Trimming pared 2 bases from V and 3 bases from J, leaving 5 bases between. Germline assignment: CDR1 MNHEY and CDR2 SVGEGT. This CDR3 is 12 amino acids long. The CDR3: CASSYVNYEQYF. The CDR3 coding sequence is TGTGCCAGCAGTTACGTGAACTACGAGCAGTACTTC.